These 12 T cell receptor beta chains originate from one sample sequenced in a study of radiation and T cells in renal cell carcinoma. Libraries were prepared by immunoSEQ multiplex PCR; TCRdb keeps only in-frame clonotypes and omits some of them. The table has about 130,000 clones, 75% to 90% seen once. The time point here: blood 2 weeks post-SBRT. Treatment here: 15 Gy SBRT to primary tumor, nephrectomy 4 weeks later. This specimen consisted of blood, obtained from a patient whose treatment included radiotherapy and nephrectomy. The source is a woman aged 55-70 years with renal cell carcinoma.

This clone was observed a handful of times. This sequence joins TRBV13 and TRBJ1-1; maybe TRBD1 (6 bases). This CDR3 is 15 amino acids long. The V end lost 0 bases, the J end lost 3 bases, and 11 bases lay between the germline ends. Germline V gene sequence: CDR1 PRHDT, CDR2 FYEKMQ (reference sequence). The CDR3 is CASSLGLRGDTEAFF. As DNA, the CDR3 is TGTGCCAGCAGCTTAGGCCTGAGGGGGGACACTGAAGCTTTCTTT.

In DNA form, the CDR3 reads TGCAGCGCCGCCACCGGGACATCAAACACTGAAGCTTTCTTT. Translating it yields CSAATGTSNTEAFF. V gene TRBV29-1 combines with J gene TRBJ1-1, with D tentatively TRBD1 (6 bases). The V end lost 7 bases, the J end lost 2 bases, and 17 bases lay between the germline ends. The CDR3 is 14 residues long. CDR1 is SQVTM, CDR2 ANQGSEA, per germline.

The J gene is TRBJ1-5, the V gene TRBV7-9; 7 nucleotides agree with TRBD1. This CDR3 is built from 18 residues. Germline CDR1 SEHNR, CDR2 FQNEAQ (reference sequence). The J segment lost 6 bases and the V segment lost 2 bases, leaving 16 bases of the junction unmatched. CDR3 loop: CASSLLTEGTASGQPQHF. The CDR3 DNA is TGTGCCAGCAGCTTACTTACGGAAGGGACAGCGTCCGGTCAGCCCCAGCATTTT.

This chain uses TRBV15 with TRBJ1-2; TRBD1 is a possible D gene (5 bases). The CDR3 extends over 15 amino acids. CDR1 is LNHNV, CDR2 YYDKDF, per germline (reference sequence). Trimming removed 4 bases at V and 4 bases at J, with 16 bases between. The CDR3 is CATSTNRDRRYGYTF. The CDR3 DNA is TGTGCCACCAGCACAAACCGGGACCGACGCTATGGCTACACCTTC. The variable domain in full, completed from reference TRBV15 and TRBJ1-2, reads DAMVIQNPRYQVTQFGKPVTLSCSQTLNHNVMYWYQQKSSQAPKLLFHYYDKDFNNEADTPDNFQSRRPNTSFCFLDIRSPGLGDTAMYLCATSTNRDRRYGYTFGSGTRLTVV.

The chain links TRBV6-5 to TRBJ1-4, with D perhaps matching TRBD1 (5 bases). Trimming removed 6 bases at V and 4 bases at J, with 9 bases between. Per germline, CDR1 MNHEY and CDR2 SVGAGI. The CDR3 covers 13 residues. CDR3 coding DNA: TGTGCCAGCAGGGGGACGGGTAATGAAAAACTGTTTTTT. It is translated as CASRGTGNEKLFF.

In DNA, the CDR3 is TGTGCCAGTAGTACCTTCTTAGGGACTTTCTCTGGAAACACCATATATTTT. It encodes CASSTFLGTFSGNTIYF. The V and J genes are TRBV19 and TRBJ1-3, with D tentatively TRBD1 (5 bases). The CDR3 has 17 amino acids. Between the trimmed V and J ends, which lost 4 bases and 0 bases, there was a span of 16 bases. Germline CDR1 reads LNHDA; CDR2 reads SQIVND (reference sequence).

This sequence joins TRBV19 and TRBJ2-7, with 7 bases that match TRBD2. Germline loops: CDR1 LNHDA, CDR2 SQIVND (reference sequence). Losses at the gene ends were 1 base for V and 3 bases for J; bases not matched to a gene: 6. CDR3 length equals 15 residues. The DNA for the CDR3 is TGTGCCAGTAGTATAGTCCCGGGACTAATCTACGAGCAGTACTTC. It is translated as CASSIVPGLIYEQYF. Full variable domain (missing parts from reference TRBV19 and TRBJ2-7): DGGITQSPKYLFRKEGQNVTLSCEQNLNHDAMYWYRQDPGQGLRLIYYSQIVNDFQKGDIAEGYSVSREKKESFPLTVTSAQKNPTAFYLCASSIVPGLIYEQYFGPGTRLTVT.

DNA of the CDR3: TGTGCCAGCAGCCACTCAGCCGGTGAAAAACTGTTTTTT. Its protein product is CASSHSAGEKLFF. The rearrangement joins TRBV7-6 to TRBJ1-4; D is unclear. CDR1 is SGHVS and CDR2 is FNYEAQ in the germline V gene. V was shortened by 5 bases and J by 7 bases, with 11 bases between the two germline ends. This CDR3 contains 13 residues. Full variable domain (rest looked up from reference TRBV7-6 and TRBJ1-4): GAGVSQSPRYKVTKRGQDVALRCDPISGHVSLYWYRQALGQGPEFLTYFNYEAQQDKSGLPNDRFSAERPEGSISTLTIQRTEQRDSAMYRCASSHSAGEKLFFGSGTQLSVL.

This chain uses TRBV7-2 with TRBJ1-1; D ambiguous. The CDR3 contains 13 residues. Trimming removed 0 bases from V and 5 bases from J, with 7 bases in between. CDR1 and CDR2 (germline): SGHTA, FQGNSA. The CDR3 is CASSLAGRTEAFF. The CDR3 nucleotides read TGTGCCAGCAGCTTAGCAGGGAGGACTGAAGCTTTCTTT.

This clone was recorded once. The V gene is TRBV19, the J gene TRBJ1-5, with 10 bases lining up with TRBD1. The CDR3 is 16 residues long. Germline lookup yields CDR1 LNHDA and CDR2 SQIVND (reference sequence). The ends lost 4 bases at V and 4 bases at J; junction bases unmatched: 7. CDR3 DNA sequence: TGTGCCAGTAGTACCCGACAGGGGGCAAGTAATCAGCCCCAGCATTTT. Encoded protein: CASSTRQGASNQPQHF.

Written as DNA, the CDR3 is TGTGCCAGTAGTATGCGGGGCGAGCAGTACTTC. Protein sequence: CASSMRGEQYF. V gene TRBV19 combines with J gene TRBJ2-7, with D possibly being TRBD2 (6 bases). Trimming took off 3 bases at V and 6 bases at J, with 6 bases between the two ends. The length of the CDR3 is 11 residues. CDR1 and CDR2 (germline): LNHDA, SQIVND (reference sequence).

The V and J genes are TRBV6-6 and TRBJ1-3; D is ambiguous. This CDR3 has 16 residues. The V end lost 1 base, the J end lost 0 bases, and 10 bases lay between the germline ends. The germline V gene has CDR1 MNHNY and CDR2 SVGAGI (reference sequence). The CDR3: CASSYLGDGSGNTIYF. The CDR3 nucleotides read TGTGCCAGCAGTTACTTGGGTGACGGCTCTGGAAACACCATATATTTT.